A selection of T cell receptor beta chains follows, all from one sample in a study of CD8 T cells in ankylosing spondylitis. TCRdb reprocessed the 5' RACE reads via MiXCR and lists one record per CDR3 protein. This table holds 450,000 or so distinct CDR3 sequences, 25% to 30% found once. Sequencing used blood, either unsorted or a sorted T cell fraction (not recorded which). The receptors shown here come from a male donor with ankylosing spondylitis. Each CDR3 is given with its conserved first and last residue. D genes are given only for firm matches. Size values are once, few and many counts, or a class for expanded clones, and some rows have none.

CASSLIKLETPDTQYF TGTGCCAGCAGCCTAATTAAACTGGAAACCCCAGATACGCAGTATTTT TRBJ2-3 few . TRBV4-2
CASSQGGPGYTF TGTGCCAGCAGCCAAGGAGGTCCCGGCTACACCTTC TRBJ1-2 . . TRBV3-1
CASSESRQIGGYTF TGCGCCAGCAGTGAGTCGAGGCAAATCGGTGGCTACACCTTC TRBJ1-2 . . TRBV10-1
CASSPTGAGQGIQYF TGTGCCAGCAGCCCCACCGGGGCGGGGCAAGGCATTCAGTACTTC TRBJ2-4 . . TRBV7-8
CASSPGTSGRANEQFF TGCGCCAGCAGCCCAGGGACTAGCGGGAGGGCCAATGAGCAGTTCTTC TRBJ2-1 . TRBD2 TRBV5-1
CASSPGTGRNYGYTF TGTGCCAGCAGTCCCGGGACAGGGAGAAACTATGGCTACACCTTC TRBJ1-2 few TRBD1 TRBV28
CSVRLAGGIGQFF TGCAGCGTACGACTAGCGGGAGGGATTGGGCAGTTCTTC TRBJ2-1 . TRBD2 TRBV29-1
CASRASGKGTGELFF TGTGCCAGCAGGGCTAGCGGGAAGGGCACCGGGGAGCTGTTTTTT TRBJ2-2 . TRBD2 TRBV28
CASSLVAEPYNEQFF TGCGCCAGCAGCTTGGTTGCGGAACCATACAATGAGCAGTTCTTC TRBJ2-1 few . TRBV5-1
CASSRGQRGVETQYF TGTGCCAGCAGTCGGGGACAGCGGGGTGTCGAGACCCAGTACTTC TRBJ2-5 . . TRBV12-3/TRBV12-4
CSGLLEETQYF TGCAGTGGACTGCTAGAAGAGACCCAGTACTTC TRBJ2-5 few . TRBV20-1
CSATASSTDTQYF TGCAGCGCCACCGCCAGCAGCACAGATACGCAGTATTTT TRBJ2-3 few . TRBV29-1
CSAAKLAGGAYEQYF TGCAGTGCAGCAAAATTGGCGGGAGGGGCCTACGAGCAGTACTTC TRBJ2-7 . TRBD2 TRBV20-1
CASSQDLSSASGSTDTQYF TGTGCCAGCAGCCAAGATTTATCTTCGGCTAGCGGGAGCACAGATACGCAGTATTTT TRBJ2-3 few TRBD2 TRBV4-2
CASSLAGGGELFF TGTGCCAGCAGCTTAGCAGGAGGCGGGGAGCTGTTTTTT TRBJ2-2 . . TRBV7-9
CASSLASTASYEQYF TGTGCCAGCAGCTTAGCCTCGACAGCCTCCTACGAGCAGTACTTC TRBJ2-7 . . TRBV7-9
CATSRDLQGRGYTF TGTGCCACCAGCAGAGATCTGCAGGGAAGGGGCTACACCTTC TRBJ1-2 few . TRBV15
CASSRLGTSGTNEQFF TGTGCCAGCAGCCGCCTCGGGACTAGCGGGACGAATGAGCAGTTCTTC TRBJ2-1 . TRBD2 TRBV3-1
CASSLDRVKTEAFF TGTGCCAGCAGCCTTGACAGGGTAAAGACTGAAGCTTTCTTT TRBJ1-1 few TRBD1 TRBV4-2
CASSFMRVRGYGYTF TGCGCCAGCAGCTTTATGAGGGTCCGGGGCTATGGCTACACCTTC TRBJ1-2 . . TRBV5-1
CASSPGPGGDEQFF TGTGCCAGCAGCCCGGGACCCGGGGGGGATGAGCAGTTCTTC TRBJ2-1 few TRBD2 TRBV7-7
CASSYPAGSSYEQYF TGTGCCAGCAGCTACCCCGCCGGGTCCTCCTACGAGCAGTACTTC TRBJ2-7 . . TRBV12-3/TRBV12-4
CSARTGTLYEQYF TGCAGTGCGCGGACAGGGACTCTTTACGAGCAGTACTTC TRBJ2-7 few TRBD1 TRBV20-1
CASRDRGFYEQYF TGTGCCAGCCGGGACAGGGGTTTCTACGAGCAGTACTTC TRBJ2-7 . TRBD1 TRBV2
CASSPSLPTNTGELFF TGTGCCAGCAGCCCATCCCTACCGACGAACACCGGGGAGCTGTTTTTT TRBJ2-2 . . TRBV7-2
CATSDRDSGYTF TGTGCCACCAGTGACCGGGACTCTGGCTACACCTTC TRBJ1-2 few . TRBV24-1
CASSQGALASGSNEQFF TGCGCCAGCAGCCAAGGTGCCCTGGCTAGCGGGAGTAATGAGCAGTTCTTC TRBJ2-1 few TRBD2 TRBV4-1
CSAKGGYSNQPQHF TGCAGTGCAAAAGGCGGCTATAGCAATCAGCCCCAGCATTTT TRBJ1-5 . . TRBV20-1